This T cell receptor (beta chain) was found in a study of CD8+CD57+ T cells in acquired aplastic anemia. Notes on the study in general: Patient and control CD8+ Simpson's diversity was not significantly different. Around 29 shared CD8+ CDR3s appeared highly expressed within patients' immunodominant clones.

V was cut by 2 bases and J by 5 bases, with 5 bases left in between. Germline V CDR1 and CDR2: SGHDT, YYEEEE. The CDR3 totals 12 residues. This clonotype has only a few counts. What it binds is unknown. It was patients with CD8+CD57+ cell expansion by flow cytometry who were chosen for sequencing. Using genomic DNA as the template, TCR beta VDJ and CDR3 profiling was carried out. TCRdb reanalysed the reads using MiXCR and keeps one entry per CDR3 protein. The sample carries under 350,000 distinct CDR3 sequences, approximately 60% recorded once. This sequence joins TRBV5-6 and TRBJ2-1; D is unclear. The origin of this receptor is a human donor with aplastic anemia. The sequencing sample was made of sorted CD4+, CD8+, or CD8+CD57+ T cells (not recorded which) from PBMCs. The CDR3, as DNA: TGTGCCAGCAGCTTATCTGACAATGAGCAGTTCTTC. As protein: CASSLSDNEQFF.